This T cell receptor beta chain derives from a study of cytotoxic CD8 clonotypes in ibrutinib-treated CLL. Across the whole study: The sample average was 255,043 productive templates and approximately 94,000 productive rearrangements.

Sequencing used immunoSEQ multiplex PCR; TCRdb keeps in-frame clones, though not all of them. There are 12,000 or so clones in the sample; over 75% occur only once, and more than 20% lies in the top ten. The CDR3 has 13 residues. V lost 1 base and J lost 4, with 6 bases in between. Looked up from germline, CDR1 is KGHSH and CDR2 is LQKENI. The chain uses TRBV18 and TRBJ2-3; D ambiguous. The material sequenced was PBMCs, taken at disease progression, from a patient treated with ibrutinib. The clonotype was recovered from a human donor with chronic lymphocytic leukemia. The CDR3 region is CASSPLPADTQYF. As DNA, the CDR3 is TGTGCCAGCTCACCACTTCCCGCAGATACGCAGTATTTT.